This T cell receptor beta chain originates from a study of post-analysis software for immune sequencing data. Study-level findings and limits: The five TRBV segments detected at higher frequency in patients than in controls included TRBV5-6, TRBV5-1 and TRBV20-1.

The library was made from cDNA and included unique molecular identifiers. Using its own MiXCR run on the PCR reads, TCRdb lists one record per CDR3 protein. The data contain hundreds of thousands of distinct CDR3 sequences, 30% of them singletons. Comments on this clonotype: What it binds is unknown.

V shed 3 bases and J 4 bases; nucleotides not matched to a gene: 4. Germline V gives CDR1 SQVTM, CDR2 ANQGSEA. The CDR3 consists of 16 residues. The sequenced sample consisted of blood. The clonotype originates from a girl aged 5 to 17 with multiple sclerosis. The chain uses TRBV29-1 and TRBJ2-1, with TRBD2 matching 15 bases. The CDR3 region has the DNA TGCAGCGTTGAGGGACTAGCGGGGGGCTTTTACAATGAGCAGTTCTTC. Protein sequence: CSVEGLAGGFYNEQFF.